This T cell receptor (beta chain) was profiled in a study of blood T cell repertoires in COVID-19. CDR3 length: 11 residues. The germline CDR1 and CDR2 sequences are SGHDN and FVKESK. Trimming took off 6 bases at V and 10 bases at J, with 12 bases between the two ends. Generated by immunoSEQ multiplex PCR, the TCRdb table keeps only in-frame clones and is missing some. The sample yields about 330,000 clones, 70% to 90% seen once. Those enrolled, adults aged 18 to 89 years, came from fewer than 25 US areas. Participant-reported clinical history was the basis for cohort assignment. The receptor's source is a woman aged 18-29 years who had recovered from COVID-19. The material sequenced was PBMCs or T cells enriched from blood (not recorded which). The rearrangement joins TRBV14 to TRBJ1-1, with TRBD1 as a possible D gene (5 bases). CDR3 amino acids: CASSSGGRAFF. Here the CDR3 DNA reads TGTGCCAGCAGTTCGGGGGGACGAGCTTTCTTT.